A selection of T cell receptor beta chains follows, all from one sample in a study of control samples from healthy donors and cancer patients. Sequenced by immunoSEQ multiplex PCR; TCRdb stores in-frame clones only, minus some. Counted here are 100,000 or so clones, under 90% occurring once; the ten biggest clones make up around 13%. Sequencing was performed on blood. These receptors were collected from a woman in her fifties or sixties in good health. Each CDR3 is given with its conserved first and last residue. D genes are given only for firm matches. Clone size appears in some rows only: once, few, many, or a class for an expanded clone.

clone size,D gene,V gene,J gene,CDR3 protein,CDR3 DNA
NA,NA,TRBV29-1,TRBJ2-1,CSARLEVSYNEQFF,TGCAGCGCCCGACTAGAAGTCTCCTACAATGAGCAGTTCTTC
NA,TRBD1,TRBV5-4,TRBJ1-3,CASSEDRASGNTIYF,TGTGCCAGCAGCGAGGACAGGGCCTCTGGAAACACCATATATTTT
NA,NA,TRBV4-3,TRBJ1-2,CASSQAGAASYGYTF,TGCGCCAGCAGCCAAGCGGGGGCAGCCTCCTATGGCTACACCTTC
NA,TRBD2,TRBV5-4,TRBJ2-1,CASSSARGGTGGQFF,TGTGCCAGCAGCTCTGCTCGCGGGGGGACGGGCGGGCAGTTCTTC
NA,NA,TRBV3-1/TRBV3-2,TRBJ1-2,CASSQGRTAYGYTF,TGTGCCAGCAGCCAAGGCCGGACAGCCTATGGCTACACCTTC
NA,NA,TRBV9,TRBJ1-5,CASSPLGGVNQPQHF,TGTGCCAGCAGCCCTTTGGGGGGAGTAAATCAGCCCCAGCATTTT
NA,NA,TRBV27,TRBJ1-3,CASSRQGSGNTIYF,TGTGCCAGCAGTCGGCAGGGTTCTGGAAACACCATATATTTT
NA,NA,TRBV27,TRBJ1-4,CASSFSGFEKLFF,TGTGCCAGCAGTTTTTCGGGTTTTGAAAAACTGTTTTTT
NA,TRBD1,TRBV9,TRBJ1-2,CASSDQITGARGYTF,TGTGCCAGCAGCGACCAAATCACAGGGGCGAGGGGCTACACCTTC
NA,NA,TRBV5-4,TRBJ2-3,CASSSRATDTDTQYF,TGTGCCAGCAGCTCGAGGGCGACCGATACAGATACGCAGTATTTT
NA,NA,TRBV28,TRBJ1-2,CASSLEAGRNYGYTF,TGTGCCAGCAGTCTAGAGGCTGGCAGGAACTATGGCTACACCTTC
NA,TRBD2,TRBV7-2,TRBJ2-3,CASSSLASTDTQYF,TGTGCCAGCAGCTCACTAGCGAGCACAGATACGCAGTATTTT
NA,NA,TRBV7-2,TRBJ1-5,CASSLGGSYQPQHF,TGTGCCAGCAGCTTAGGAGGGTCCTATCAGCCCCAGCATTTT
NA,TRBD1,TRBV14,TRBJ1-2,CASSLGQGYGYTF,TGTGCCAGCAGCCTAGGACAGGGCTATGGCTACACCTTC
NA,NA,TRBV6-5,TRBJ1-1,CASSPNTEAFF,TGTGCCAGCAGCCCAAACACTGAAGCTTTCTTT
NA,NA,TRBV7-9,TRBJ1-1,CASSLDVSEAFF,TGTGCCAGCAGCTTGGATGTCTCTGAAGCTTTCTTT
NA,NA,TRBV19,TRBJ2-7,CASIGGSDYEQYF,TGTGCCAGTATCGGAGGCAGTGATTACGAGCAGTACTTC
few,NA,TRBV5-5,TRBJ1-5,CASSSTGITDQPQHF,TGTGCCAGCAGCTCTACAGGGATAACGGATCAGCCCCAGCATTTT
NA,TRBD1,TRBV7-2,TRBJ2-1,CASSWGQSYNEQFF,TGTGCCAGCAGCTGGGGACAGTCCTACAATGAGCAGTTCTTC
NA,TRBD1,TRBV27,TRBJ1-1,CASSLYGQEAFF,TGTGCCAGCAGTCTCTATGGACAGGAGGCTTTCTTT
NA,TRBD1,TRBV18,TRBJ2-7,CASSAGTGLSYEQYF,TGTGCCAGCTCCGCCGGGACAGGGCTTTCCTACGAGCAGTACTTC
NA,TRBD1,TRBV29-1,TRBJ2-2,CSVGIGGSGELFF,TGCAGCGTTGGTATAGGGGGCTCCGGGGAGCTGTTTTTT
NA,TRBD1,TRBV19,TRBJ1-5,CASSIQGGNSNQPQHF,TGTGCCAGTAGTATTCAGGGGGGAAATAGCAATCAGCCCCAGCATTTT
few,NA,TRBV12-2,TRBJ1-4,CASRSYHFPINNEKLFF,TGTGCAAGTCGCTCCTACCATTTCCCGATAAATAATGAAAAACTGTTTTTT
NA,NA,TRBV14,TRBJ2-3,CASSQLMGERTDTQYF,TGTGCCAGCAGCCAACTTATGGGGGAGCGCACAGATACGCAGTATTTT
NA,NA,TRBV6-4,TRBJ1-2,CASRPGPYGYTF,TGTGCCAGCAGACCGGGCCCTTATGGCTACACCTTC
NA,TRBD2,TRBV5-1,TRBJ2-7,CASSTQGREAEEQYF,TGCGCCAGCAGCACCCAGGGGCGGGAGGCGGAAGAGCAGTACTTC
NA,NA,TRBV27,TRBJ2-7,CASSFRGEEQYF,TGTGCCAGCAGTTTCAGGGGTGAGGAGCAGTACTTC
NA,NA,TRBV7-3,TRBJ2-2,CASSRSGVGTGELFF,TGTGCCAGCAGCCGATCTGGAGTAGGTACCGGGGAGCTGTTTTTT
NA,TRBD2,TRBV5-1,TRBJ2-2,CASSVSGANTGELFF,TGCGCCAGCAGCGTGAGCGGGGCGAACACCGGGGAGCTGTTTTTT
NA,NA,TRBV7-8,TRBJ2-7,CASSLESLSYEQYF,TGTGCCAGCAGCTTAGAAAGTTTATCTTACGAGCAGTACTTC
NA,NA,TRBV5-1,TRBJ1-1,CASSGGTGNTEAFF,TGCGCCAGCAGCGGTGGGACGGGGAACACTGAAGCTTTCTTT
NA,NA,TRBV20-1,TRBJ2-1,CSVYNNEQFF,TGCAGTGTTTATAACAATGAGCAGTTCTTC
NA,TRBD1,TRBV5-6,TRBJ1-1,CASSLQGGEAFF,TGTGCCAGCAGCTTACAGGGGGGAGAAGCTTTCTTT
NA,NA,TRBV6-4,TRBJ2-3,CASSPVGFTDTQYF,TGTGCCAGCAGCCCCGTTGGTTTCACAGATACGCAGTATTTT
NA,NA,TRBV6-2/TRBV6-3,TRBJ2-7,CASSYAHEQYF,TGTGCCAGCAGTTATGCCCACGAGCAGTACTTC
NA,NA,TRBV19,TRBJ1-2,CASSTTGKANYGYTF,TGTGCCAGTAGTACAACAGGGAAGGCTAACTATGGCTACACCTTC
NA,NA,TRBV12-3/TRBV12-4,TRBJ2-1,CASSLHVITEQFF,TGTGCCAGCAGCTTACACGTTATCACTGAGCAGTTCTTC
NA,TRBD1,TRBV7-9,TRBJ1-5,CASSSWTGDSPQHF,TGTGCCAGCAGCTCTTGGACAGGTGATTCGCCCCAGCATTTT
few,TRBD1,TRBV11-2,TRBJ1-3,CASSPIQGARGNTIYF,TGTGCCAGCAGCCCAATACAGGGGGCTCGTGGAAACACCATATATTTT
NA,NA,TRBV18,TRBJ2-5,CASSPAGSSRETQYF,TGTGCCAGCTCACCGGCTGGAAGCTCTAGAGAGACCCAGTACTTC
NA,NA,TRBV21-1,TRBJ2-7,CASTLEVAGGYEQYF,TGTGCCAGCACCCTGGAGGTAGCGGGTGGGTACGAGCAGTACTTC
once,NA,TRBV2,TRBJ1-5,CASSGGSRDQPQHF,TGTGCCAGCAGTGGGGGATCTCGAGATCAGCCCCAGCATTTT
NA,NA,TRBV11-3,TRBJ2-7,CASSGQLSEQYF,TGTGCCAGCAGCGGACAGTTGTCCGAGCAGTACTTC
NA,NA,TRBV27,TRBJ2-6,CASKREGANVLTF,TGTGCCAGCAAGAGAGAGGGGGCCAACGTCCTGACTTTC
NA,NA,TRBV5-4,TRBJ2-5,CASSPARGAQETQYF,TGTGCCAGCAGCCCCGCGAGGGGGGCCCAAGAGACCCAGTACTTC
once,TRBD1,TRBV3-1/TRBV3-2,TRBJ1-2,CASSRQGASYGYTF,TGTGCCAGCAGCAGACAGGGGGCGAGCTATGGCTACACCTTC
NA,NA,TRBV11-2,TRBJ2-5,CASSLGVQETQYF,TGTGCCAGCAGCTTAGGGGTTCAAGAGACCCAGTACTTC
NA,NA,TRBV7-9,TRBJ1-5,CASSLGSGGNQPQHF,TGTGCCAGCAGCTTAGGCTCAGGGGGCAATCAGCCCCAGCATTTT
once,NA,TRBV29-1,TRBJ2-7,CSVSTLSYEQYF,TGCAGCGTCTCGACTTTATCCTACGAGCAGTACTTC
NA,NA,TRBV6-5,TRBJ2-1,CASSYSAGSQQFF,TGTGCCAGCAGTTACTCGGCGGGGTCGCAACAGTTCTTC
NA,NA,TRBV7-9,TRBJ2-4,CASSKEQNLAKNIQYF,TGTGCCAGCAGCAAGGAACAGAATTTAGCCAAAAACATTCAGTACTTC
NA,NA,TRBV3-1/TRBV3-2,TRBJ1-5,CASSQGGFRPQHF,TGTGCCAGCAGCCAAGGAGGGTTTCGGCCCCAGCATTTT
once,NA,TRBV7-9,TRBJ1-1,CASSLGPAVLNTEAFF,TGTGCCAGCAGCTTAGGGCCGGCGGTCCTGAACACTGAAGCTTTCTTT
NA,NA,TRBV2,TRBJ2-4,CASGPNRVASKNIQYF,TGTGCCAGCGGGCCAAACAGGGTTGCGTCCAAAAACATTCAGTACTTC